This T cell receptor beta chain comes out of a study of blood T cells in healthy people across ages. Germline CDR1 reads KGHDR; CDR2 reads SFDVKD. The CDR3 is made up of 17 amino acids. As for this clonotype: Its target is unknown.

Next came a second PCR, run for about 6 to 12 cycles, which used a sample-barcoded 5' primer along with a J-beta primer mix. From the 5' RACE reads, TCRdb called clonotypes with MiXCR, one entry per CDR3 protein. The data show around 1,900,000 distinct CDR3 sequences, with 35% to 50% seen just once and around 23% held by the top ten. Broader study findings: A greater number of naive CD4+ cells and higher diversity distinguished long-lived donors from aged donors. Older age coincided with a roughly linear decline in TCR beta diversity per million T cells. One million T cells yielded diversity estimates that were considered underestimates.

The chain couples TRBV24-1 to TRBJ2-7; weak D call: TRBD2 (5 bases). The J call is in doubt because the DNA end fits TRBJ2-5 better. The sample was blood. This receptor was identified in a human donor in good health. In nucleotides, the CDR3 is TGTGCCACCAGTGATTTGCTCGGTGAATACGGGGTGGAGACCCAGTACTTC. Translating it yields CATSDLLGEYGVETQYF.